This is a list of T cell receptor beta chains from one sample in a study of shared clonotypes between healthy human individuals. The method was immunoSEQ multiplex PCR; TCRdb's version includes in-frame clones alone and lacks a portion of them. The sample has 450,000 to 500,000 clones; about three quarters are singletons. The sample comprised PBMCs. The receptors derive from a woman in her thirties or forties in good health. Some clones in this sample may be carry-over from other donors' samples. Both conserved end residues are part of each CDR3. A D gene is named only where the DNA matches it firmly. For some rows the clone size is stated as once, few or many, or as a class when expanded; others skip it.

d_gene,v_gene,j_gene,abundance,CDR3nt,CDR3aa
NA,TRBV7-3,TRBJ2-2,once,TGTGCCAGCAGCCAAAGGACAGACCCGAGGACCGGGGAGCTGTTTTTT,CASSQRTDPRTGELFF
NA,TRBV30,TRBJ2-3,NA,TGTGCCTGGAGTAGTGGTGGGGATACGCAGTATTTT,CAWSSGGDTQYF
TRBD1,TRBV5-4,TRBJ2-5,NA,TGTGCCAGCAGCCCCACCGGGACAGGTGGTGAGACCCAGTACTTC,CASSPTGTGGETQYF
NA,TRBV11-2,TRBJ2-2,many,TGTGCCAGCAGCTTAGAGCCCGGACAGCCCGCGAACACCGGGGAGCTGTTTTTT,CASSLEPGQPANTGELFF
NA,TRBV9,TRBJ2-3,NA,TGTGCCAGCAGCGATATAGATACGCAGTATTTT,CASSDIDTQYF
TRBD2,TRBV7-3,TRBJ2-1,NA,TGTGCCAGCAGTCGTGGGCTAGCGGGTAACAATGAGCAGTTCTTC,CASSRGLAGNNEQFF
TRBD2,TRBV5-1,TRBJ2-7,NA,TGCGCCAGCAGCTTGGCCGGGACTAGCGACTACGAGCAGTACTTC,CASSLAGTSDYEQYF
TRBD1,TRBV4-2,TRBJ2-7,few,TGTGCCAGCAGCCAAGAACAGGGGATAGCCTACGAGCAGTACTTC,CASSQEQGIAYEQYF
TRBD2,TRBV11-2,TRBJ2-7,NA,TGTGCCAGCAGCCTCAGTCCGGGACTAGCGGGAGGAGGCTACGAGCAGTACTTC,CASSLSPGLAGGGYEQYF
TRBD1,TRBV28,TRBJ2-1,few,TGTGCCAGCAGTTTAGTAGGGGGCGCCTACTACAATGAGCAGTTCTTC,CASSLVGGAYYNEQFF
NA,TRBV5-1,TRBJ1-1,once,TGCGCCAGCGCGACAGGAATGAACACTGAAGCTTTCTTT,CASATGMNTEAFF
NA,TRBV5-1,TRBJ2-1,NA,TGCGCCAGCAGCTCCGAGGGCTCCTACAATGAGCAGTTCTTC,CASSSEGSYNEQFF
NA,TRBV28,TRBJ1-2,few,TGTGCCAGCAGTCCAGCGTCACACGGCTATGGCTACACCTTC,CASSPASHGYGYTF
TRBD1,TRBV27,TRBJ2-1,NA,TGTGCCAGCAGTTCCCGTTTGGGGACAGGGGGTTCGAATGAGCAGTTCTTC,CASSSRLGTGGSNEQFF
NA,TRBV19,TRBJ1-2,NA,TGTGCCAGTACTCGCCGGCTTGACTATGGCTACACCTTC,CASTRRLDYGYTF
TRBD2,TRBV29-1,TRBJ2-1,NA,TGCAGCGTTGGGACTAGCGGGGACAATGAGCAGTTCTTC,CSVGTSGDNEQFF
NA,TRBV10-3,TRBJ1-5,NA,TGTGCCATCAGTAATAGCAATCAGCCCCAGCATTTT,CAISNSNQPQHF
NA,TRBV6-1,TRBJ2-2,few,TGTGCCAGCAGTCCACAGGCGTACACCGGGGAGCTGTTTTTT,CASSPQAYTGELFF
NA,TRBV28,TRBJ2-1,NA,TGTGCCAGCAGTCAGAGGGAAGCCTACAATGAGCAGTTCTTC,CASSQREAYNEQFF
TRBD2,TRBV5-4,TRBJ2-2,NA,TGTGCCAGCAGCTTGGCCGGGGGGGCCCTCGCCGGGGAGCTGTTTTTT,CASSLAGGALAGELFF
NA,TRBV18,TRBJ1-5,few,TGTGCCAGCTCACGAGAACTACAGGGCAATCAGCCCCAGCATTTT,CASSRELQGNQPQHF
NA,TRBV19,TRBJ1-5,NA,TGTGCCAGTAGGGGAGGGGATCAGCCCCAGCATTTT,CASRGGDQPQHF
NA,TRBV2,TRBJ2-7,NA,TGTGCCAGCACCGAAAGGATCTACGAGCAGTACTTC,CASTERIYEQYF
TRBD2,TRBV7-8,TRBJ2-1,NA,TGTGCCAGCAGCTTAGTCCAACTAGCGGGAGACAATGAGCAGTTCTTC,CASSLVQLAGDNEQFF
TRBD1,TRBV7-2,TRBJ2-5,NA,TGTGCCAGCAGCTTAGGTTTAGGGGGCCGGGAGACCCAGTACTTC,CASSLGLGGRETQYF
NA,TRBV5-1,TRBJ2-7,few,TGCGCCAGCAAAGTGCTGTCGGATCGGGGCTCCTACGAGCAGTACTTC,CASKVLSDRGSYEQYF
NA,TRBV30,TRBJ1-2,NA,TGTGCCTGGGGGCCCCCTGGGGGATGGGGTTCCGGCTACACCTTC,CAWGPPGGWGSGYTF
NA,TRBV5-1,TRBJ2-1,NA,TGCGCCAGCAGCTTGGTGGACTATCACAATGAGCAGTTCTTC,CASSLVDYHNEQFF
TRBD2,TRBV28,TRBJ2-1,NA,TGTGCCAGCAGCACCCGCATACTAGCGGGAGTTGTCTACAATGAGCAGTTCTTC,CASSTRILAGVVYNEQFF
TRBD1,TRBV18,TRBJ2-5,NA,TGTGCCAGCTCACCATTACAGGGGGCCGAGACCCAGTACTTC,CASSPLQGAETQYF
NA,TRBV4-3,TRBJ2-1,NA,TGCGCCAGCAGCCAAGAGGCGGACACCTACAATGAGCAGTTCTTC,CASSQEADTYNEQFF
NA,TRBV9,TRBJ1-1,NA,TGTGCCAGCGGAAAAGGGACCGAGAACACTGAAGCTTTCTTT,CASGKGTENTEAFF
NA,TRBV7-3,TRBJ2-6,NA,TGTGCCAGCAGCAAAGACTCTGGGGCCAACGTCCTGACTTTC,CASSKDSGANVLTF
TRBD2,TRBV28,TRBJ2-7,NA,TGTGCCAGCAGCTGGCGGGATCGGCTAGCGGGCGAGCAGTACTTC,CASSWRDRLAGEQYF
NA,TRBV27,TRBJ1-1,NA,TGTGCCAGCGGCTATGGGGAGACTGAAGCTTTCTTT,CASGYGETEAFF
NA,TRBV29-1,TRBJ2-1,NA,TGCAGCGTTGTTACAGGCAATGAGCAGTTCTTC,CSVVTGNEQFF
NA,TRBV6-6,TRBJ1-2,once,TGTGCCAGCAGTTCTTCAGACGGAGGGGATGGCTACACCTTC,CASSSSDGGDGYTF
TRBD2,TRBV9,TRBJ2-5,NA,TGTGCCAGCAGCGGGACGGGACTAGGTGGGCAAGAGACCCAGTACTTC,CASSGTGLGGQETQYF
TRBD2,TRBV19,TRBJ2-2,NA,TGTGCCAGTAGTATCCAAGCGGGAGGTAACACCGGGGAGCTGTTTTTT,CASSIQAGGNTGELFF
NA,TRBV11-2,TRBJ2-3,few,TGTGCCAGCAGCTCTCCCCCGGGGAACACAGATACGCAGTATTTT,CASSSPPGNTDTQYF